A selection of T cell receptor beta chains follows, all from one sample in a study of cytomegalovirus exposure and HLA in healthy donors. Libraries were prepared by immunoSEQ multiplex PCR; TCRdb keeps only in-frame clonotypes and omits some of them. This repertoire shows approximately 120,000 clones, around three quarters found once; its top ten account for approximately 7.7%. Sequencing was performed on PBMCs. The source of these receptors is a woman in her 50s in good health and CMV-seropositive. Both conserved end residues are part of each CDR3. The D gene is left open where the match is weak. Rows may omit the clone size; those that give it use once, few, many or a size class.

DNA: TGTGCCAGCAGCTTGCGGGGTCCCTCCTACGAGCAGTACTTC; CDR3: CASSLRGPSYEQYF; V: TRBV7-9; size: .; D: .; J: TRBJ2-7
DNA: TGTGCCAGCAGCGTAGCGGGGAACGAGCAGTACTTC; CDR3: CASSVAGNEQYF; V: TRBV9; size: .; D: .; J: TRBJ2-7
DNA: TGCGCCAGCAGCTGCTGCGGGTCAGACGAGCAGTACTTC; CDR3: CASSCCGSDEQYF; V: TRBV23-1; size: .; D: .; J: TRBJ2-7
DNA: TGTGCCAGCAGCGCCGGGGGGGCCGAGTCCCGCACCGGGGAGCTGTTTTTT; CDR3: CASSAGGAESRTGELFF; V: TRBV9; size: .; D: TRBD2; J: TRBJ2-2
DNA: TGTGCCAGTAGCGAACAGGGGGCGAGCAATCAGCCCCAGCATTTT; CDR3: CASSEQGASNQPQHF; V: TRBV19; size: .; D: TRBD1; J: TRBJ1-5
DNA: TGTGCCAGCGCCGGGACAGGGTTTAAGAAGCAACAGTACTTC; CDR3: CASAGTGFKKQQYF; V: TRBV27; size: .; D: TRBD1; J: TRBJ2-7
DNA: TGTGCCAGCAGCCGGATTGGGGAGTCTGGAAACACCATATATTTT; CDR3: CASSRIGESGNTIYF; V: TRBV7-6; size: .; D: .; J: TRBJ1-3
DNA: TGTGCCAGCAGCCCTGCCGGGACAGCCTACGAGCAGTACTTC; CDR3: CASSPAGTAYEQYF; V: TRBV9; size: .; D: TRBD1; J: TRBJ2-7
DNA: TGTGCCAGCAGTCACCGACTGGCAAGCGGGAGAAGGGGAACCGGGGAGCTGTTTTTT; CDR3: CASSHRLASGRRGTGELFF; V: TRBV9; size: .; D: TRBD2; J: TRBJ2-2
DNA: TGTGCCAGCAGTTACTCAAGCGGGAGGTACGAGCAGTACTTC; CDR3: CASSYSSGRYEQYF; V: TRBV6-5; size: .; D: TRBD2; J: TRBJ2-7
DNA: TGTGCCAGCAGTCGGGACTCAAACATTCAGTACTTC; CDR3: CASSRDSNIQYF; V: TRBV7-3; size: .; D: .; J: TRBJ2-4
DNA: TGTGCCATCAGTGACCCGGGACAGGATAAAGAGACCCAGTACTTC; CDR3: CAISDPGQDKETQYF; V: TRBV10-3; size: .; D: TRBD1; J: TRBJ2-5
DNA: TGTGCCAGCAGCGGGACAGGGTTCACTGAAGCTTTCTTT; CDR3: CASSGTGFTEAFF; V: TRBV6-5; size: .; D: TRBD1; J: TRBJ1-1
DNA: TGTGCCAGTAAGGAGGGAGCCCCGCGAAGCTATGGCTACACCTTC; CDR3: CASKEGAPRSYGYTF; V: TRBV19; size: few; D: .; J: TRBJ1-2
DNA: TGTGCCAGCAGCCAGGGACAGGCCAAAGCTTTCTTT; CDR3: CASSQGQAKAFF; V: TRBV7-9; size: .; D: TRBD1; J: TRBJ1-1
DNA: TGTGCCAGCAGTTACACTCGGGACACTGAAGCTTTCTTT; CDR3: CASSYTRDTEAFF; V: TRBV6-6; size: few; D: .; J: TRBJ1-1
DNA: TGCGCCAGCAGCTTGGCGCAGGGCTTGACCTACGAGCAGTACTTC; CDR3: CASSLAQGLTYEQYF; V: TRBV5-1; size: .; D: .; J: TRBJ2-7